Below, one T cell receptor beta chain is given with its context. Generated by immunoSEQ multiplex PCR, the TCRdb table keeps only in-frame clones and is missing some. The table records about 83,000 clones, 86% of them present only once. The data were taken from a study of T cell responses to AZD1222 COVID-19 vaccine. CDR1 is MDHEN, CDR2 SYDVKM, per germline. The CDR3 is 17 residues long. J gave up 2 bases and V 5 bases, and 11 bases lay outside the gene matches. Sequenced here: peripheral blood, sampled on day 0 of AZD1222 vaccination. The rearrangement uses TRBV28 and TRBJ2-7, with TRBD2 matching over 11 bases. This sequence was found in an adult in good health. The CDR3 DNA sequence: TGTGCCAGCAGTAGTCTTCTAGCGGGAGGCTATACCTACGAGCAGTACTTC. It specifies CASSSLLAGGYTYEQYF.